This T cell receptor (beta chain) comes out of a study of blood T cells in healthy people across ages. Overall study results and limits: More naive CD4+ cells and higher diversity were found in long-lived than in aged donors. Changes in expanded clonotypes were possibly confounded, as the CMV status of donors was unknown.

PCR was performed a second time for 7 to 11 cycles using a sample-barcoded 5' primer and a J-beta primer mix. Via MiXCR, TCRdb re-called the 5' RACE reads, giving one row per CDR3 protein. The data contain about 1.7 million distinct CDR3 sequences, about 28% of them seen just once; the ten biggest clones take up approximately 7.7%. With 1 base removed from V and 4 bases from J, the gap between germline ends came to 15 bases. The CDR3 contains 16 residues. In regard to this clonotype: The antigen remains unidentified.

The chain recombines TRBV12-3 or TRBV12-4 with TRBJ2-3; a weak D match, TRBD2 (6 bases). Material: blood. The receptor was isolated from a young woman in good health. Here the CDR3 reads CASSLGGLGGADTQYF. Written as DNA, the CDR3 is TGTGCCAGCAGTTTAGGGGGACTTGGCGGGGCAGATACGCAGTATTTT.